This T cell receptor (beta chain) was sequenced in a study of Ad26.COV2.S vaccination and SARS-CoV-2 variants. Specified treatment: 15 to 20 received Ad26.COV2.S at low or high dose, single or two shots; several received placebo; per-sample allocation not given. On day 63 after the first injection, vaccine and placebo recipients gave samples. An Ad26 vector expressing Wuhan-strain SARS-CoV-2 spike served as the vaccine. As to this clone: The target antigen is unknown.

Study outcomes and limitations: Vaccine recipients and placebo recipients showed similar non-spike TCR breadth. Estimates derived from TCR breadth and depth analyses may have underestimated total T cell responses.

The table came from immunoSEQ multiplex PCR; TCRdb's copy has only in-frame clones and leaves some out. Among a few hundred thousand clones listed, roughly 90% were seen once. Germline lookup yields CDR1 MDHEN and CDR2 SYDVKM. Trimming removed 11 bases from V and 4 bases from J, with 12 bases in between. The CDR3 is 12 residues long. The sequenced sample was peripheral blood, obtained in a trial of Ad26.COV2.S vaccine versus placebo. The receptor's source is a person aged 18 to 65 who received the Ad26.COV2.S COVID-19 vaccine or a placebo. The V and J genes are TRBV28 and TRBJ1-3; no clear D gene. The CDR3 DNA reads TGTGCCTCTATCTCTGAGGGAAACACCATATATTTT. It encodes CASISEGNTIYF.